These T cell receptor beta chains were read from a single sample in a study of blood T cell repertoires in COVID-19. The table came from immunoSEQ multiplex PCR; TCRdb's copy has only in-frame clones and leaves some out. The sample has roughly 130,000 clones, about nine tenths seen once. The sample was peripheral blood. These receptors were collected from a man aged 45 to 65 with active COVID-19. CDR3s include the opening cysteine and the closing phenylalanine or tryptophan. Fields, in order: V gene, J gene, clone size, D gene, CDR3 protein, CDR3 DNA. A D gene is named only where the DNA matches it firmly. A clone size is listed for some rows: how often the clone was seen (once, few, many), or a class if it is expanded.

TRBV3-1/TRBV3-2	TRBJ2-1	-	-	CASSQVTVEQFF	TGTGCCAGCAGCCAAGTGACAGTCGAGCAGTTCTTC
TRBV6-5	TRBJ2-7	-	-	CASSYSYGYEQYF	TGTGCCAGCAGTTACTCATACGGGTACGAGCAGTACTTC
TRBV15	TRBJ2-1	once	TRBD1	CATSRGTQGAYNEQFF	TGTGCCACCAGCAGAGGTACACAGGGGGCTTACAATGAGCAGTTCTTC
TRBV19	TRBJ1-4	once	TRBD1	CASSSPDRTILEEKLFF	TGTGCCAGTAGCTCCCCGGACAGGACCATCCTGGAGGAAAAACTGTTTTTT
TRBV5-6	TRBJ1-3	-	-	CASSFGGAGNTIYF	TGTGCCAGCAGCTTCGGGGGGGCTGGAAACACCATATATTTT
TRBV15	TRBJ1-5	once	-	CATSRDLGGGYQPQHF	TGTGCCACCAGCAGAGATTTAGGTGGAGGGTATCAGCCCCAGCATTTT
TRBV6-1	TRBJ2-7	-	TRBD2	CASSETAGVSFWQYF	TGTGCCAGCAGTGAAACGGCGGGGGTATCCTTCTGGCAGTACTTC
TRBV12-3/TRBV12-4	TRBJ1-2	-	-	CASKAGDYGYTF	TGTGCCAGCAAAGCGGGGGACTATGGCTACACCTTC
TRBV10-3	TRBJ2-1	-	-	CAISAGDPYNEQFF	TGTGCCATCAGTGCGGGGGACCCTTACAATGAGCAGTTCTTC
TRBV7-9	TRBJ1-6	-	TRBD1	CASSDTGGNSPLHF	TGTGCCAGCAGCGATACAGGGGGGAATTCACCCCTCCACTTT
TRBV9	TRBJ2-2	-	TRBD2	CASSELTSEKHSPSGTGELFF	TGTGCCAGCAGCGAGCTAACTAGCGAAAAGCATTCGCCCTCAGGCACCGGGGAGCTGTTTTTT
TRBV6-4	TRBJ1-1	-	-	CASNPLGGMNTEAFF	TGTGCCAGCAACCCCCTGGGGGGAATGAACACTGAAGCTTTCTTT
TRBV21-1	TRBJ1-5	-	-	CASSKDRSTNQPQHF	TGTGCCAGCAGCAAAGATCGGTCCACCAATCAGCCCCAGCATTTT
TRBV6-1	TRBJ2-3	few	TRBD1	CASSELRRTGGGDTQYF	TGTGCCAGCAGTGAACTAAGGAGGACAGGAGGTGGAGATACGCAGTATTTT
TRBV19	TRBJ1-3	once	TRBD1	CASSLVTGSGNTIYF	TGTGCCAGTAGCCTCGTGACAGGGTCTGGAAACACCATATATTTT
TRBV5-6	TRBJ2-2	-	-	CASSLGRGRTGELFF	TGTGCCAGCAGCTTGGGGCGGGGGCGTACCGGGGAGCTGTTTTTT
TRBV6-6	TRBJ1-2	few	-	CASSGWEAYGYTF	TGTGCCAGCAGTGGATGGGAGGCCTATGGCTACACCTTC
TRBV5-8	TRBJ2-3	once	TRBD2	CASRTSGTSTDTQYF	TGTGCCAGCAGAACTAGCGGGACTAGCACAGATACGCAGTATTTT
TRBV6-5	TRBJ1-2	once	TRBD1	CATGQGAYGYTF	TGTGCCACTGGACAGGGGGCTTATGGCTACACCTTC
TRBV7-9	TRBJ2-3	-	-	CASSLTLLAPHSTDTQYF	TGTGCCAGCAGCCTTACACTACTAGCTCCCCACAGCACAGATACGCAGTATTTT
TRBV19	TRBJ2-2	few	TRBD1	CAIGTGTPRTGELFF	TGTGCCATCGGGACAGGGACTCCACGCACCGGGGAGCTGTTTTTT
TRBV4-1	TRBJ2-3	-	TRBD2	CASSQGTSGGAGTDTQYF	TGCGCCAGCAGCCAGGGAACTAGCGGGGGGGCCGGAACAGATACGCAGTATTTT
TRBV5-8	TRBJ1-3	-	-	CASSLDSFSGNTIYF	TGTGCCAGCAGCTTGGACAGCTTCTCTGGAAACACCATATATTTT
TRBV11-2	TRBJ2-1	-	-	CASSLDSYLDEQFF	TGTGCCAGCAGCTTAGATAGCTACCTTGATGAGCAGTTCTTC
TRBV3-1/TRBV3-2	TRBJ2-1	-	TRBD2	CASSDLAGGINEQFF	TGTGCCAGCAGCGACCTAGCGGGAGGTATCAATGAGCAGTTCTTC
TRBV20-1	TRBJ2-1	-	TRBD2	CSASSSGRQFF	TGCAGTGCTTCCAGTAGCGGGAGACAGTTCTTC
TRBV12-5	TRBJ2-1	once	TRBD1	CASGLSLNRGNEQFF	TGTGCTAGTGGTTTGTCCCTAAACAGGGGCAATGAGCAGTTCTTC
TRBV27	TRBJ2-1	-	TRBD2	CASSLSSGGYNEQFF	TGTGCCAGCAGTTTATCTAGCGGGGGGTACAATGAGCAGTTCTTC
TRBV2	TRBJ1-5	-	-	CASNSGNQPQHF	TGTGCCAGCAATTCGGGCAATCAGCCCCAGCATTTT
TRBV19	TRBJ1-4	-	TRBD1	CATCGTGVAMEKLFF	TGTGCCACCTGCGGGACAGGGGTCGCCATGGAAAAACTGTTTTTT
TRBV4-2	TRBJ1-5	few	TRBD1	CASSQDTGGGNQPQHF	TGTGCCAGCAGCCAGGACACAGGGGGAGGCAATCAGCCCCAGCATTTT
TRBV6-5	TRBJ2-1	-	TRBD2	CASDRRRERYNEQFF	TGTGCCAGCGACCGACGGCGGGAGAGGTACAATGAGCAGTTCTTC